The clone carrying this TCR beta chain was recorded once. The antigen is undetermined. These data come from a study of OX40 agonist ivuxolimab in advanced cancers. Study-level information: Those treated in dose escalation had hepatocellular carcinoma, melanoma, renal cell cancer or head and neck cancer. Findings and caveats of the study: Among the nonresponders, some also had low normalized T-cell clonal expansion.

The protocol was immunoSEQ multiplex PCR, while the TCRdb copy is restricted to in-frame clones and leaves out a portion. The sample holds 30,000 to 35,000 clones, around three quarters seen once. V lost 0 bases and J lost 0, with 9 bases in between. Germline loops: CDR1 MNHEY, CDR2 SVGAGI. The CDR3 sequence is 15 residues long. The sequence was obtained from an adult with an advanced solid tumor such as melanoma, head and neck, liver or kidney cancer. Source: CD4+ or CD8+ T cells sorted from blood, taken in a trial of the OX40 agonist ivuxolimab. The V and J genes are TRBV6-5 and TRBJ2-7; D is unclear. This CDR3 reads CASSYSDGGSYEQYF. The CDR3 nucleotides are TGTGCCAGCAGTTACTCGGACGGTGGCTCCTACGAGCAGTACTTC.